This TCR beta chain was profiled in a study of control samples from healthy donors and cancer patients. TCRdb's copy holds only in-frame clones and misses some; the assay was immunoSEQ multiplex PCR. The sample carries about 88,000 clones, more than 80% recorded once. The sample consisted of blood. The receptor was isolated from a man younger than 35 in good health.

CDR3 sequence reads: CASRYRPYGYGYTF. The CDR3 nucleotides read TGTGCCAGCAGGTACCGGCCCTACGGGTATGGCTACACCTTC. The chain links TRBV6-5 to TRBJ1-2; D unclear. The CDR3 contains 14 residues. Germline CDR1 reads MNHEY; CDR2 reads SVGAGI. V lost 6 bases and J lost 5, with 16 bases in between.